This passage covers 21 T cell receptor beta chains from one sample sequenced in a study of blood T cell repertoires in COVID-19. Some clones are missing from TCRdb's copy, which holds only in-frame ones; the method was immunoSEQ multiplex PCR. The sample shows 250,000 or so clones, around 84% of them seen only once. The sample taken for sequencing was peripheral blood. The receptors stem from a woman aged 55-69 years with COVID-19, enrolled during active disease.

The V and J genes are TRBV16 and TRBJ2-3; 7 bases fit TRBD1. With V trimmed by 3 bases and J by 4 bases, 10 bases remained unmatched. This CDR3 region has 16 residues. Germline V gives CDR1 KGHSY, CDR2 FQNENV. The CDR3 region has the DNA TGTGCCAGCAGCCACGGAGGACAGGCGGGCGCAGATACGCAGTATTTT. Translation: CASSHGGQAGADTQYF.

The rearrangement links TRBV21-1 to TRBJ2-1; whether TRBD1, the table's D call, matches the DNA was not checked. TRBV21-1 is labeled a pseudogene. This CDR3 region has 19 residues. The CDR3 coding sequence is TGTGCCAGCAGCAAAGTTAGGGGGTGGACAGGGGGCATTTACAATGAGCAGTTCTTC. Amino acid sequence: CASSKVRGWTGGIYNEQFF.

The V gene is TRBV3-1 (or the pseudogene TRBV3-2), the J gene TRBJ2-4; D might be TRBD1 (6 bases). The ends were cut back, 0 bases at V and 2 bases at J, with 8 bases in the middle. Germline loops: CDR1 LGHDT, CDR2 YNNKEL (reference sequence). The CDR3 totals 15 residues. CDR3 sequence: CASSQDRGTKNIQYF. The CDR3, as DNA: TGTGCCAGCAGCCAAGATAGGGGGACCAAAAACATTCAGTACTTC.

The chain combines TRBV15 with TRBJ2-5; TRBD2 matches at 7 bases. Germline CDR1 is LNHNV and CDR2 is YYDKDF (reference sequence). Germline trimming cut 0 bases from V and 6 bases from J; bases unmatched to any gene: 7. This CDR3 comprises 15 residues. The CDR3 protein is CATSRDRRELKTQYF. The CDR3 region has the DNA TGTGCCACCAGCAGAGATCGGCGGGAGCTGAAGACCCAGTACTTC.

The CDR3 region is CASSASVSYNEQFF. The CDR3 coding sequence is TGTGCCAGCAGCGCTAGTGTGTCCTACAATGAGCAGTTCTTC. The chain joins TRBV2 to TRBJ2-1; D is undetermined. Trimming stripped 6 bases from V and 1 base from J, with 10 bases between. This CDR3 has 14 residues. The germline V gene has CDR1 SNHLY and CDR2 FYNNEI.

This sequence joins TRBV19 and TRBJ2-2; 7 bases are shared with TRBD1. In germline, CDR1 is LNHDA, CDR2 SQIVND (reference sequence). V gave up 8 bases and J gave up 2 bases; unmatched junction bases: 5. The CDR3 runs to 14 residues. The CDR3 region is CASDSGGNTGELFF. CDR3 DNA sequence: TGTGCCAGTGACTCAGGGGGTAACACCGGGGAGCTGTTTTTT.

The CDR3: CASSLATSGRETQYF. The CDR3 DNA is TGTGCCAGCAGCTTAGCGACTAGCGGGAGAGAGACCCAGTACTTC. The rearrangement joins TRBV7-9 to TRBJ2-5; TRBD2 matches at 12 bases. V lost 0 bases to trimming and J lost 4 bases; unmatched junction nucleotides: 0. The germline V gene has CDR1 SEHNR and CDR2 FQNEAQ (reference sequence). The length of the CDR3 is 15 residues.

This chain links TRBV28 with TRBJ1-5; D gene uncertain. The V gene's germline CDR1 is MDHEN and CDR2 SYDVKM. The CDR3 loop spans 12 amino acids. V was trimmed by 7 bases and J by 7 bases, leaving 11 bases between them. The CDR3 here is CASTSPKQPQHF. The CDR3 nucleotides are TGTGCCAGCACCTCACCTAAACAGCCCCAGCATTTT.

The chain links TRBV11-2 to TRBJ2-2, with D hard to call. V was cut by 3 bases and J by 5 bases, with 13 bases left in between. The germline gives CDR1 SGHAT, CDR2 FQNNGV. The CDR3 consists of 15 residues. CDR3 in amino acids: CASSFPLVSTGELFF. In nucleotides, the CDR3 is TGTGCCAGCAGCTTTCCCCTAGTCAGTACCGGGGAGCTGTTTTTT.

DNA of the CDR3: TGTGCCAGCGGCATAGACAGGGACCCGGCTGGCTGTTATCAGCCCCAGCATTTT. It yields the protein CASGIDRDPAGCYQPQHF. The chain combines TRBV6-4 with TRBJ1-5, with TRBD1 identical over 7 bases. V shed 8 bases and J 5 bases; nucleotides not matched to a gene: 21. The germline V gene has CDR1 MRHNA and CDR2 SNTAGT. CDR3 length: 18 residues.

The J gene is TRBJ2-4, the V gene TRBV28; perhaps D is TRBD1 or TRBD2 (7 bases each). This CDR3 has 13 residues. V lost 10 bases, J lost 8 bases, and 18 bases lay in between. Germline assignment: CDR1 MDHEN and CDR2 SYDVKM. The CDR3 DNA is TGTGCCACCAGACAGGGAGGGGAGGACATTCAGTACTTC. This translates into CATRQGGEDIQYF.

The chain recombines TRBV30 with TRBJ1-4; D perhaps matches TRBD1 (5 bases). Germline values: CDR1 GTSNPN, CDR2 SVGIG (reference sequence). Deletions cut 5 bases from V and 5 bases from J, with 15 bases between. The CDR3 loop spans 14 amino acids. The CDR3 here is CAWGPGGGNEKLFF. CDR3 nucleotides: TGTGCCTGGGGCCCTGGGGGGGGGAATGAAAAACTGTTTTTT. Looking up the rest from reference TRBV30 and TRBJ1-4 gives the full variable domain: SQTIHQWPATLVQPVGSPLSLECTVEGTSNPNLYWYRQAAGRGLQLLFYSVGIGQISSEVPQNLSASRPQDRQFILSSKKLLLSDSGFYLCAWGPGGGNEKLFFGSGTQLSVL.

This chain uses TRBV5-8 with TRBJ1-2; weak D call: TRBD1 (6 bases). Germline CDR1 and CDR2: SGHTS and YDEGEE. The CDR3 is 12 amino acids. V was shortened by 10 bases and J by 5 bases, with 15 bases between the two germline ends. The CDR3 coding sequence is TGTGCCTTCCTAACAGGGCTGTATGGCTACACCTTC. Translation: CAFLTGLYGYTF.

The chain employs TRBV19 and TRBJ1-4; 8 bases agree with TRBD1. CDR1 and CDR2 (germline): LNHDA, SQIVND (reference sequence). This CDR3 comprises 15 residues. With V trimmed by 7 bases and J by 8 bases, 12 bases remained unmatched. DNA for the CDR3: TGTGCCAGTACCGCTCCAGGGGGCAGGAGAGAAAAACTGTTTTTT. It is translated as CASTAPGGRREKLFF.

V gene TRBV30 combines with J gene TRBJ2-5; the D gene is possibly TRBD2 (6 bases). CDR3 length: 12 residues. Germline-derived CDR1 and CDR2 are GTSNPN and SVGIG (reference sequence). V lost 2 bases to trimming and J lost 5 bases, with 9 bases between them. CDR3 amino acids: CAWSPRGETQYF. Written as DNA, the CDR3 is TGTGCCTGGAGTCCCCGGGGGGAGACCCAGTACTTC.

The V and J genes are TRBV30 and TRBJ1-2; 7 bases agree with TRBD1. Germline CDR1 GTSNPN, CDR2 SVGIG (reference sequence). This CDR3 contains 12 residues. J gave up 7 bases and V 4 bases, and 6 bases lay outside the gene matches. CDR3 in amino acids: CAWMTGFTGYTF. DNA for the CDR3: TGTGCCTGGATGACAGGGTTTACTGGCTACACCTTC.

The J gene is TRBJ1-2, the V gene TRBV5-1; 8 nucleotides align to TRBD1. The junction had 2 bases not matched to a gene; V was cut back by 0 bases and J by 4 bases. Germline-derived CDR1 and CDR2 are SGHRS and YFSETQ. CDR3 size: 14 residues. CDR3 protein: CASSLDTGGYGYTF. DNA for the CDR3: TGCGCCAGCAGCTTGGATACAGGGGGCTATGGCTACACCTTC.

The chain employs TRBV30 and TRBJ1-5; no reliable D call. CDR3 length: 12 residues. Germline assignment: CDR1 GTSNPN and CDR2 SVGIG (reference sequence). The V end lost 5 bases, the J end lost 0 bases, and 5 bases lay between the germline ends. CDR3 DNA: TGTGCCTGGGGATATAGCAATCAGCCCCAGCATTTT. It encodes CAWGYSNQPQHF.

In the case of this clone: Other nucleotide sequences from this sample produce the same CDR3. The J gene is TRBJ2-2, the V gene TRBV7-3; 14 bases map to TRBD2. J was trimmed by 2 bases and V by 4 bases; bases with no gene match: 3. Looked up from germline, CDR1 is SGHTA and CDR2 is FQGTGA. This CDR3 has 17 residues. CDR3 residues: CASSSTSGRVNTGELFF. DNA for the CDR3: TGTGCCAGCAGCTCGACTAGCGGGAGGGTTAACACCGGGGAGCTGTTTTTT. The full variable domain, with the rest looked up from reference TRBV7-3 and TRBJ2-2, is GAGVSQTPSNKVTEKGKYVELRCDPISGHTALYWYRQSLGQGPEFLIYFQGTGAADDSGLPNDRFFAVRPEGSVSTLKIQRTERGDSAVYLCASSSTSGRVNTGELFFGEGSRLTVL.

CDR3 nucleotides: TGCGCCAGCAGCTTCGGACAGGGAACAGATACGCAGTATTTT. The encoded protein is CASSFGQGTDTQYF. The genes are TRBV5-1 and TRBJ2-3; 8 nucleotides agree with TRBD1. Per germline, CDR1 SGHRS and CDR2 YFSETQ. The CDR3 consists of 14 residues. J lost 3 bases, V lost 2 bases, and 2 bases had no gene match.

V gene TRBV6-2 or TRBV6-3 combines with J gene TRBJ1-5, with D perhaps matching TRBD1 (5 bases). V lost 6 bases and J lost 9, with 12 bases in between. There are 12 residues in the CDR3. Germline CDR1 is MNHEY and CDR2 is SVGEGT. In DNA, the CDR3 is TGTGCCAGCAGCCCTCTGGGGGGGCCCCAGCATTTT. This encodes CASSPLGGPQHF.